One and the same sample provided the 8 T cell receptor beta chains below, sequenced in a study of regulatory T cells in long-lasting Graves disease. According to the study, TCR beta libraries were built with iRepertoire HTBI primers and CDR3-region Arm-PCR. TCRdb called the multiplex PCR reads again in MiXCR, with one record for every CDR3 protein. There are hundreds of thousands of distinct CDR3 sequences in the sample; about 32% occur only once, and roughly 41% lies in the top ten. The time point denotes: persistent/refractory GD, antithyroid drugs over 5 years with positive TRAb. PBMC-extracted RNA yielded the TCR library. The specimen was peripheral blood mononuclear cells (PBMCs), collected when the disease was refractory, from a patient treated with antithyroid drugs. These receptors all come from a female donor with Graves disease.

V usage is TRBV19 and J usage is TRBJ1-1; 9 bases fit TRBD1. Germline V gene data show CDR1 as LNHDA and CDR2 as SQIVND (reference sequence). There are 14 residues in the CDR3. The trim removed 9 bases at V and 1 base at J, leaving 6 bases unmatched. CDR3 bases: TGTGCCAGCCCGGGACAGGGACCGAACACTGAAGCTTTCTTT. As protein: CASPGQGPNTEAFF.

Ten or more counts support this clonotype. The chain couples TRBV19 to TRBJ1-3; D uncertain. The CDR3 length is 16 residues. The V end lost 9 bases, the J end lost 0 bases, and 18 bases lay between the germline ends. Germline assignment: CDR1 LNHDA and CDR2 SQIVND (reference sequence). The CDR3 coding sequence is TGTGCCAGCCGCGATTCCGGGCATCGCTCTGGAAACACCATATATTTT. Amino acids: CASRDSGHRSGNTIYF.

The gene calls are TRBV19 and TRBJ1-1, with D possibly being TRBD1 (5 bases). V lost 3 bases and J 3 bases, leaving 11 bases between the germline ends. CDR1 is LNHDA, CDR2 SQIVND, per germline (reference sequence). This CDR3 region has 14 residues. The CDR3 nucleotides read TGTGCCAGTAGTATCCCAGGGACCTACACTGAAGCTTTCTTT. The encoded protein is CASSIPGTYTEAFF.

This chain links TRBV30 with TRBJ1-5; 7 positions agree with TRBD1. V lost 5 bases to trimming and J lost 5 bases; unmatched junction nucleotides: 6. The CDR3 totals 13 residues. Germline assignment: CDR1 GTSNPN and CDR2 SVGIG (reference sequence). CDR3 sequence reads: CAWATGPDQPQHF. Here the CDR3 DNA reads TGTGCCTGGGCGACAGGGCCAGATCAGCCCCAGCATTTT.

This clonotype was seen a handful of times. The V and J genes are TRBV6-1 and TRBJ2-7; 13 bases agree with TRBD2. Trimming at V came to 6 bases and at J to 6 bases, leaving 5 bases not matched to a gene. The CDR3 totals 14 residues. Germline CDR1 is MNHNS and CDR2 is SASEGT. The CDR3: CASRSGTSGIEQYF. The CDR3 coding sequence is TGTGCCAGCAGATCCGGGACTAGCGGGATCGAGCAGTACTTC.

The chain recombines TRBV20-1 with TRBJ1-5; D may be TRBD1 (5 bases). With 6 bases removed from V and 3 bases from J, the gap between germline ends came to 15 bases. Germline CDR1 is DFQATT and CDR2 is SNEGSKA (reference sequence). This CDR3 comprises 14 residues. CDR3 DNA sequence: TGCAGTGCCAATCAGGGAATTGTCAATCAGCCCCAGCATTTT. It is translated as CSANQGIVNQPQHF.

This chain joins TRBV20-1 and TRBJ1-2, with a weak D call TRBD1 (6 bases). V shed 4 bases and J shed 8 bases, with 23 bases lying between them. Per the germline V gene, CDR1 is DFQATT and CDR2 is SNEGSKA (reference sequence). This CDR3 region has 15 residues. The CDR3 nucleotides read TGCAGTGCTATTGAGGGGGAAACAGGAAGATGGGGCTACACCTTC. Translation gives CSAIEGETGRWGYTF.

This clonotype was observed many times. The genes are TRBV12-3 or TRBV12-4 and TRBJ1-2; a possible D gene is TRBD1 (6 bases). The CDR3 has 14 amino acids. Trimming shortened V by 5 bases and J by 2 bases, and 12 bases separated the two germline ends. For the CDR3, the DNA is TGTGCCAGCAGTCTCCGGACAGTCAACTATGGCTACACCTTC. This sequence encodes CASSLRTVNYGYTF.